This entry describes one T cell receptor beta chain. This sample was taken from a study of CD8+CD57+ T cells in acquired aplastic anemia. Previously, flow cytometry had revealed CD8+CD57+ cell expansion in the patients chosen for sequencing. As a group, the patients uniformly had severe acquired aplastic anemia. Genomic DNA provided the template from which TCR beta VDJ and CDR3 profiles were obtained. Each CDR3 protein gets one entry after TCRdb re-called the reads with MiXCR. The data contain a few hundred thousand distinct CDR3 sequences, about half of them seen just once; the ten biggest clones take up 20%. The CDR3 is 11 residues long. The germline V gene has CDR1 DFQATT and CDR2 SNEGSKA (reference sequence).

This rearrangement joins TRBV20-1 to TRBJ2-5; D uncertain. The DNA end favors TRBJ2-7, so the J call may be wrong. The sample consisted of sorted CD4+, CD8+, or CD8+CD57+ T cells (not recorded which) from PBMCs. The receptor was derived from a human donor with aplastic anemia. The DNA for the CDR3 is TGCAGTGCTAGTTCAGCCTACGAGCAGTACTTC. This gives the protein CSASSAYEQYF.